Sequencing of this TCR beta chain was carried out in a study of cytomegalovirus exposure and HLA in healthy donors. With respect to this clone: Its target is not known.

Use of 60 Vbeta and 13 Jbeta primers characterized the PCR. Method: immunoSEQ multiplex PCR; TCRdb's copy keeps in-frame clones and lacks some. Of 95,000 to 100,000 clones listed, roughly 82% were seen once; the top ten hold around 9.3%. Study-level points and caveats: Cytomegalovirus status, reportedly, was diagnosed with high specificity and sensitivity by the classifier. Rare sequences made up most TCRs, while some public TCRs were found in many donors.

Input material: PBMCs. The clonotype originates from a man aged 50 to 59 in good health and CMV-seronegative.

CDR3 DNA sequence: TGTGCCAGCAGTACCGGGACAGGGTTGAATGAGCAGTTCTTC. Its translation: CASSTGTGLNEQFF. This chain connects TRBV6-5 to TRBJ2-1, with 9 bases that match TRBD1. Germline V CDR1 and CDR2: MNHEY, SVGAGI. This CDR3 is built from 14 residues. Germline trimming cut 5 bases from V and 7 bases from J; bases unmatched to any gene: 6.